This T cell receptor (beta chain) was sequenced for a study of blood T cell repertoires in COVID-19. Study summary: Acute and convalescent COVID-19 samples came from the United States, Italy and Spain. The cDNA or gDNA used as material had been derived from T cells, B-cell-depleted T cells, or PBMCs.

This clone was seen a single time. Per the study methods: Amplifying reference gene primers gave estimates of nucleated cell counts. Profiled with immunoSEQ multiplex PCR; TCRdb holds only in-frame clones, not every one. The V and J calls and clone size were taken over from that table, and D and trimming were inferred from the DNA. There are roughly 160,000 clones in the sample; approximately 87% occur only once, and around 10% lies in the top ten. Germline loops: CDR1 SGHDT, CDR2 YYEEEE. V was shortened by 1 base and J by 1 base, with 10 bases between the two germline ends. The CDR3 has 15 amino acids. Seattle patients were enrolled during active infection and followed longitudinally.

The sequence was obtained from a woman in her sixties or seventies with COVID-19, enrolled during active disease. The sample consisted of peripheral blood. The chain couples TRBV5-6 to TRBJ2-3; a weak D match, TRBD1 (6 bases). This CDR3 is CASSLIPGGTDTQYF. The CDR3 DNA is TGTGCCAGCAGCTTGATCCCAGGGGGCACAGATACGCAGTATTTT.